At least ten counts were recorded for the clone carrying this TCR beta chain. This entry is derived from a study of Graves' ophthalmopathy and Graves' hyperthyroidism. Across the whole study: Stable hyperthyroidism meant no progression to ophthalmopathy within 18 months of follow-up.

From RNA, the CDR3 regions of TCR beta chains were amplified and sequenced. Scientists carried out first-round RT-PCR using HTBI primers and then a second-round multiplex PCR. TCRdb reprocessed the multiplex PCR reads with MiXCR, giving one entry per CDR3 protein. The sample includes about 1.2 million distinct CDR3 sequences, about two fifths of them seen just once. The CDR3 totals 19 residues. With V trimmed by 3 bases and J by 1 base, 14 bases remained unmatched. Germline CDR1 is ENHRY and CDR2 is SYGVKD. The receptor's source is an adult man with Graves' hyperthyroidism. This chain links TRBV10-3 with TRBJ2-5, with 10 positions matching TRBD2. Source material: peripheral blood or thyroid tissue (not recorded which). The CDR3 DNA reads as TGTGCCATCAGTGACTTTGGGAAGCGGGGGGGCCGGCCCCAAGAGACCCAGTACTTC. Residues: CAISDFGKRGGRPQETQYF.